This TCR beta chain was observed in a study of graft-versus-host responses after intestinal transplantation. Study in general: Recipients were all induced with anti-thymocyte globulin, then given tacrolimus and steroids for 3 to 4 years. Overall study results and limits: GvH clones detected in recipient marrow included some appearing first in ileum or blood.

This table comes from immunoSEQ multiplex PCR, and its TCRdb copy is limited to in-frame clones, with some not included. The sample contains roughly 100,000 clones, 91% of which appear only once. A word on this clone: Its antigen remains unidentified.

Sequenced here: unstimulated CD4+ T cells sorted from spleen or lymph node cells, sampled before transplant. The origin of this receptor is a human donor who was the organ donor for an intestinal transplant.

The CDR3 loop reads CSVGQGESQPQHF. DNA of the CDR3: TGCAGCGTTGGACAGGGAGAGAGTCAGCCCCAGCATTTT. The rearrangement links TRBV29-1 to TRBJ1-5; 7 bases map to TRBD1. The V segment lost 4 bases and the J segment 6 bases; nucleotides outside the gene matches: 6. CDR3 length: 13 amino acids. From germline, CDR1 is SQVTM and CDR2 ANQGSEA.